This T cell receptor (beta chain) was captured by sequencing in a study of cytomegalovirus exposure and HLA in healthy donors. Study details: The same platform was used for the 100 to 150 validation repertoires and the roughly 730 first-cohort repertoires, a later analysis reported. Study findings and constraints: In vitro data verified three CMV-associated chains as specific for CMV antigens.

Germline loops: CDR1 MRHNA, CDR2 SNTAGT. This CDR3 spans 11 amino acids. The V end was cut by 8 bases, the J end by 6 bases, with 11 bases between. A remark on this clone: Its antigen is still unknown.

Only in-frame clones appear in the TCRdb table, and some are missing; sequencing was by immunoSEQ multiplex PCR. The sample records 150,000 or so clones, around 84% being singletons. The approximately 120-subject validation cohort, separate from the approximately 630-subject first cohort, included the donors. The TCR was taken from a human donor in good health. This chain links TRBV6-4 with TRBJ2-7; D is ambiguous. Input material: PBMCs. The CDR3 DNA is TGTGCCAGCTTTCAGGTTAGCGAGCAGTACTTC. Translating it yields CASFQVSEQYF.